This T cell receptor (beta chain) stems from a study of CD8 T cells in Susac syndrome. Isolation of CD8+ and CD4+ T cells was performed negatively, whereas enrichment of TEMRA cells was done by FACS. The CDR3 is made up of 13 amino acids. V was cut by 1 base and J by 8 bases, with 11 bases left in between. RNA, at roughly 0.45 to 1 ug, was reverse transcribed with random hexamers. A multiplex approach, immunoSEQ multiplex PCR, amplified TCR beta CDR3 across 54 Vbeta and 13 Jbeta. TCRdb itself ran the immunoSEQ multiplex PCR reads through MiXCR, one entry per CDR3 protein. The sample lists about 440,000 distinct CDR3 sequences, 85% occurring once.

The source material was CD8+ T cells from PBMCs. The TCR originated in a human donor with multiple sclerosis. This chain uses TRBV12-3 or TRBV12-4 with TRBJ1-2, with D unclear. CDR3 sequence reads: CASSLEMGFGYTF. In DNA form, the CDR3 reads TGTGCCAGCAGTTTAGAGATGGGATTCGGCTACACCTTC.